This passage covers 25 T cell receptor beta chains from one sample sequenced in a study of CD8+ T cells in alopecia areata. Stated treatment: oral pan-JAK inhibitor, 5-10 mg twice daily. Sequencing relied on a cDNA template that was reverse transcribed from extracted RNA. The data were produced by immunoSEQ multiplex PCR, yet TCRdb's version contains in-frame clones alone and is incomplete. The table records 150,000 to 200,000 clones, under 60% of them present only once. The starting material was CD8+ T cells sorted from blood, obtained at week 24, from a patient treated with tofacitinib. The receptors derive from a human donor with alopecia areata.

The CDR3 region is CASRPVSGDTGELFF. DNA of the CDR3: TGCGCCAGCCGACCCGTATCGGGTGACACCGGGGAGCTGTTTTTT. The V gene is TRBV5-1, the J gene TRBJ2-2; D is undetermined. The CDR3 loop spans 15 amino acids. CDR1 is SGHRS and CDR2 is YFSETQ in the germline V gene. V was shortened by 7 bases and J by 3 bases, with 16 bases between the two germline ends.

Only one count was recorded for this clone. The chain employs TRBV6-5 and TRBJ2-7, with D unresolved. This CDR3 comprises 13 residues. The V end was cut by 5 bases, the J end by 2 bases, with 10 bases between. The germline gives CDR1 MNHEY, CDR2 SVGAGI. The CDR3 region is CASSQHQTYEQYF. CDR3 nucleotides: TGTGCCAGCAGTCAACATCAAACCTACGAGCAGTACTTC.

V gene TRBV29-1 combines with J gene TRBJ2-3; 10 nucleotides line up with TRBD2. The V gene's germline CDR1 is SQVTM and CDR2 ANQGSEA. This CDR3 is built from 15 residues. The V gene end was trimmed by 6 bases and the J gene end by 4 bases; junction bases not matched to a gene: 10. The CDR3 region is CSVDGGAGGPDTQYF. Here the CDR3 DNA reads TGCAGCGTCGACGGGGGAGCGGGGGGGCCAGATACGCAGTATTTT.

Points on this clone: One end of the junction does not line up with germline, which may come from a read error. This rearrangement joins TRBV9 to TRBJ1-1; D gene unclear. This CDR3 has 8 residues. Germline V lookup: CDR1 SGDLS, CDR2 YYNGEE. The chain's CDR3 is CASSVSNF. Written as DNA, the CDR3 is TGTGCCAGCAGCGTGTCAAACTTT.

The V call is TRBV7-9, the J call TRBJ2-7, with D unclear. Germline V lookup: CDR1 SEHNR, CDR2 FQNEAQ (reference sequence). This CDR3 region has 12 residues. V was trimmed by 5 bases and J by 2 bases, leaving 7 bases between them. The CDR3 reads CASSNDPYEQYF. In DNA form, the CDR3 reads TGTGCCAGCAGCAACGACCCCTACGAGCAGTACTTC.

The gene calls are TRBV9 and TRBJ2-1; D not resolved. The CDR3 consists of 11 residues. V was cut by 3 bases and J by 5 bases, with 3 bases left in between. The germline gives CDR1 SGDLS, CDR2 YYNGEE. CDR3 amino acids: CASSENNEQFF. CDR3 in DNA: TGTGCCAGCAGCGAAAACAATGAGCAGTTCTTC.

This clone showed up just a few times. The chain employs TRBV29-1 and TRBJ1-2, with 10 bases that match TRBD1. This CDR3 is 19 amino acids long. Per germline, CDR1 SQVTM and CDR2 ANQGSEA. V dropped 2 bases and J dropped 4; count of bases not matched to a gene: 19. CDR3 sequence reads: CSVERRLRLPGQGPYGYTF. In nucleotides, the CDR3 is TGCAGCGTTGAACGGAGGCTTCGTTTACCGGGACAGGGGCCCTATGGCTACACCTTC.

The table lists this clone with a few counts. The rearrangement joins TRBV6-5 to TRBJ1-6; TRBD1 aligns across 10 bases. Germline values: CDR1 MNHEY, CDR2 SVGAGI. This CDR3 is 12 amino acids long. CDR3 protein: CATTGGGSPLHF. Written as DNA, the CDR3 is TGTGCTACGACAGGGGGCGGTTCACCCCTCCACTTT.

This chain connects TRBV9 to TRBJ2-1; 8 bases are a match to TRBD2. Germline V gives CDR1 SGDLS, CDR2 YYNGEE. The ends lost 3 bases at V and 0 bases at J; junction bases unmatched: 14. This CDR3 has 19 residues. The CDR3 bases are TGTGCCAGCAGCGGTAGCGGGGTTCTTCCGGTTCGCTCCTACAATGAGCAGTTCTTC. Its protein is CASSGSGVLPVRSYNEQFF.

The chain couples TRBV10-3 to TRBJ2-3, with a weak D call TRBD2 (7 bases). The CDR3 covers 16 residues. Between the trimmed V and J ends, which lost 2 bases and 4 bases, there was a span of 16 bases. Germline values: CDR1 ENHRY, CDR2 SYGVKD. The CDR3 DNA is TGTGCCATCAGTGAGCGGACTAGGGGGGTCGCAGATACGCAGTATTTT. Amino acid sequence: CAISERTRGVADTQYF.

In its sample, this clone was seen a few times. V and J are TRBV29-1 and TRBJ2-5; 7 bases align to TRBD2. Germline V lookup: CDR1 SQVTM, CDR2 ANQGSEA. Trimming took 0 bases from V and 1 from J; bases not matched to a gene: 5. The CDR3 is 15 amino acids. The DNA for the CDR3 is TGCAGCGTTGAAGATCAACGGGGGGTCCAAGAGACCCAGTACTTC. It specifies CSVEDQRGVQETQYF.

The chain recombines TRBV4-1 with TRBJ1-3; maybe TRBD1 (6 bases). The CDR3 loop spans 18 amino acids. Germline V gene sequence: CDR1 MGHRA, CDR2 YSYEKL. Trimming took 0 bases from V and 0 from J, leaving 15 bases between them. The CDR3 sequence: CASSQDFPGVSSGNTIYF. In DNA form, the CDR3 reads TGCGCCAGCAGCCAAGATTTTCCAGGGGTGAGCTCTGGAAACACCATATATTTT.

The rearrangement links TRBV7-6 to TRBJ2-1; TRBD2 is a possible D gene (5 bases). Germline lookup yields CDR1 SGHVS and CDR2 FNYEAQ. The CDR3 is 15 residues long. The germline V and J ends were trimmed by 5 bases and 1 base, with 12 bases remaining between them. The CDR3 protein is CASSLPRGSYNEQFF. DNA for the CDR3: TGTGCCAGCAGCCTCCCCCGAGGGTCCTACAATGAGCAGTTCTTC.

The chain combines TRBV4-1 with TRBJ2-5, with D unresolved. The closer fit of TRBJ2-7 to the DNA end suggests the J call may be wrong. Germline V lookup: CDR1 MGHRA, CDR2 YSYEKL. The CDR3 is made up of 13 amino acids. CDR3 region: CASSQDPVDEQYF. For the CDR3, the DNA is TGCGCCAGCAGCCAAGATCCGGTGGACGAGCAGTACTTC.

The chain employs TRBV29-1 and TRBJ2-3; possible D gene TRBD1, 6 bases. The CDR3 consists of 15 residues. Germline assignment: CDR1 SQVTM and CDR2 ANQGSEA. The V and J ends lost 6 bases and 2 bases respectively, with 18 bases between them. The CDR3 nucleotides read TGCAGCGTCAGGACAGCGAGTCTACCCACAGATACGCAGTATTTT. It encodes CSVRTASLPTDTQYF.

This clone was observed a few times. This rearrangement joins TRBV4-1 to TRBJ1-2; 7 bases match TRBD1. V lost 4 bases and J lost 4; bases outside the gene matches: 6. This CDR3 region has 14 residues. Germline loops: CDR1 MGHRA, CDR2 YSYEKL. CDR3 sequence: CASSLSGQSYGYTF. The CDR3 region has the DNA TGCGCCAGCAGCCTATCGGGACAGAGCTATGGCTACACCTTC.

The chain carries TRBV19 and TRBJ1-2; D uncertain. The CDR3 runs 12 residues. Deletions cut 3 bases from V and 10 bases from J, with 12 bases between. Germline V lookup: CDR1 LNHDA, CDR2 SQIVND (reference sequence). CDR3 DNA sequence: TGTGCCAGTAGTATCGCATTTAGGTACTACACCTTC. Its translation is CASSIAFRYYTF.

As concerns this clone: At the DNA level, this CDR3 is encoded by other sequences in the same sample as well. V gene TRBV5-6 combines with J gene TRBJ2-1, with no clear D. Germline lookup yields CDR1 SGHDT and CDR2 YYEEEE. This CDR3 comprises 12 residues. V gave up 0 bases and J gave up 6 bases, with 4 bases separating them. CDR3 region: CASSLGRNEQFF. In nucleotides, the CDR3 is TGTGCCAGCAGCTTGGGTCGCAATGAGCAGTTCTTC.

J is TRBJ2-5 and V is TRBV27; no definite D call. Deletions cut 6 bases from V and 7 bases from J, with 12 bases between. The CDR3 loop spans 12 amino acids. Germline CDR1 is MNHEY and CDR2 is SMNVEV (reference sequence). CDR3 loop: CASSPSFGTQYF. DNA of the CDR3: TGTGCCAGCAGCCCCTCTTTCGGGACCCAGTACTTC.

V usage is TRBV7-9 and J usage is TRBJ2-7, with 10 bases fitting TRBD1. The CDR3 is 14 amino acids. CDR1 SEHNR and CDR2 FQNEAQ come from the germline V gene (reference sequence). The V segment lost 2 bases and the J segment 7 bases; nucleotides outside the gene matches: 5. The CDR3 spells CASSLPGQGREQYF. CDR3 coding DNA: TGTGCCAGCAGCTTACCGGGACAGGGGAGGGAGCAGTACTTC.

In DNA, the CDR3 is TGTGCCAGCAGCGTAGGTGGCGGGGCTAGCTCCTACGAGCAGTACTTC. Encoded protein: CASSVGGGASSYEQYF. The chain links TRBV9 to TRBJ2-7; weak D call: TRBD2 (6 bases). Trimming removed 0 bases from V and 0 bases from J, with 13 bases in between. This CDR3 contains 16 residues. Germline V gene data show CDR1 as SGDLS and CDR2 as YYNGEE. The full variable domain, rest sourced from reference TRBV9 and TRBJ2-7, is DSGVTQTPKHLITATGQRVTLRCSPRSGDLSVYWYQQSLDQGLQFLIQYYNGEERAKGNILERFSAQQFPDLHSELNLSSLELGDSALYFCASSVGGGASSYEQYFGPGTRLTVT.

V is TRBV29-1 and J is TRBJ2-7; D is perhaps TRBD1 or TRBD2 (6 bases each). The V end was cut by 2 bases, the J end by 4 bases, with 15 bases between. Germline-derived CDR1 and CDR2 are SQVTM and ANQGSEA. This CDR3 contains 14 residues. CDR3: CSVELPGASYEQYF. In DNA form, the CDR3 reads TGCAGCGTTGAACTCCCGGGGGCGTCTTACGAGCAGTACTTC.

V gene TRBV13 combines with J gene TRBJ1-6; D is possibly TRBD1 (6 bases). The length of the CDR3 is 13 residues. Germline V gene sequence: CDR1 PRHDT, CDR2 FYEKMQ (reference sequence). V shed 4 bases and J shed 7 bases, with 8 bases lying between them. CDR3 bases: TGTGCCAGCAGCTCAGGACAGAATTCACCCCTCCACTTT. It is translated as CASSSGQNSPLHF.

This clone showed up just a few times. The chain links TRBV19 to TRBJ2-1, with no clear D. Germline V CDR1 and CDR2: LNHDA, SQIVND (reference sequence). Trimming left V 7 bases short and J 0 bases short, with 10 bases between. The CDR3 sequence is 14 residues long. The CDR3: CASTPTSSYNEQFF. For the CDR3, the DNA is TGTGCCAGTACCCCAACCAGCTCCTACAATGAGCAGTTCTTC.

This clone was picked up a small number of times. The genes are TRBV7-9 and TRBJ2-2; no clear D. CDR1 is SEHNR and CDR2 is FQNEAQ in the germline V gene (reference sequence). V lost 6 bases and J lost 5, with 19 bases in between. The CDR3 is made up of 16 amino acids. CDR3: CASRRNRALGTGELFF. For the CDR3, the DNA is TGTGCCAGCAGACGCAATCGGGCTTTGGGGACCGGGGAGCTGTTTTTT.